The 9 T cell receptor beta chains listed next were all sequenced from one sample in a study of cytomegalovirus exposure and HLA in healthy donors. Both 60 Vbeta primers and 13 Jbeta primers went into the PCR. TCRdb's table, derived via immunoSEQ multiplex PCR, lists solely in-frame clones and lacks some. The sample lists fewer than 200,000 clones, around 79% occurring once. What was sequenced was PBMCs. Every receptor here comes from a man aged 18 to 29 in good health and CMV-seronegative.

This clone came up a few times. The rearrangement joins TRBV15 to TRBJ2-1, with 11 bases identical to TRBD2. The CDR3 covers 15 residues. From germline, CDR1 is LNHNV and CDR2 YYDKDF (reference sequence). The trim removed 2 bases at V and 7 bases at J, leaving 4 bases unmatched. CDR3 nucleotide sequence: TGTGCCACCAGCAGACTAGCGGGAGGTCTTAATGAGCAGTTCTTC. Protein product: CATSRLAGGLNEQFF.

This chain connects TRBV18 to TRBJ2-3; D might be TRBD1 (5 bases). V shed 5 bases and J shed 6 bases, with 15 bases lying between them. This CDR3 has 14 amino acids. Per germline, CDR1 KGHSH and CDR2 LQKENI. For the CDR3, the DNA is TGTGCCAGCTCAAGCAGCAGGGTTGAGGATACGCAGTATTTT. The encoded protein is CASSSSRVEDTQYF.

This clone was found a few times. The chain's CDR3 is CAWSSGQGGEKLFF. CDR3 coding DNA: TGTGCCTGGAGTTCGGGGCAGGGAGGCGAAAAACTGTTTTTT. The rearrangement joins TRBV30 to TRBJ1-4, with a possible D match to TRBD1 (5 bases). Trimming removed 2 bases from V and 8 bases from J, with 15 bases in between. Germline CDR1 and CDR2: GTSNPN and SVGIG (reference sequence). The CDR3 consists of 14 residues.

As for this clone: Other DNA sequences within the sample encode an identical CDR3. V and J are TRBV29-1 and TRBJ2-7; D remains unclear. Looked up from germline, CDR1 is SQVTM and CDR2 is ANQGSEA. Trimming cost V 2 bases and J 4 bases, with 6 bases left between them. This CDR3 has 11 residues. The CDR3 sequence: CSVESGYEQYF. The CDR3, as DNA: TGCAGCGTTGAATCCGGGTACGAGCAGTACTTC.

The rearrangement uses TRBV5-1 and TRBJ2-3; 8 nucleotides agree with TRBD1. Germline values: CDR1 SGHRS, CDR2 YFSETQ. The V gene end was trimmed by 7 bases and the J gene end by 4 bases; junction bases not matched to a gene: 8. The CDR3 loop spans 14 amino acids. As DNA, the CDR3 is TGCGCCAGCGGCCCAGACAGGGGATCAGATACGCAGTATTTT. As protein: CASGPDRGSDTQYF.

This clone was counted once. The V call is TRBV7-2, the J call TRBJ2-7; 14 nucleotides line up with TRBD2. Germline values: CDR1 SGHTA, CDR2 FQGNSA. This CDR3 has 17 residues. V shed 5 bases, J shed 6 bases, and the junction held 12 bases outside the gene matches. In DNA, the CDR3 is TGTGCCAGCAGCAAATTCCCCGGGACTAGCGGGAGACCCGAGCAGTACTTC. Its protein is CASSKFPGTSGRPEQYF.

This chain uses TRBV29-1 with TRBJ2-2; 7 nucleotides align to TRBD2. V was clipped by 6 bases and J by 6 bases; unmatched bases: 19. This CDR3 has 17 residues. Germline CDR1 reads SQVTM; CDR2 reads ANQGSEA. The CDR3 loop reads CSVVSPGGMGVAGELFF. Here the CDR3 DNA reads TGCAGCGTAGTTTCACCGGGGGGTATGGGAGTTGCCGGGGAGCTGTTTTTT.

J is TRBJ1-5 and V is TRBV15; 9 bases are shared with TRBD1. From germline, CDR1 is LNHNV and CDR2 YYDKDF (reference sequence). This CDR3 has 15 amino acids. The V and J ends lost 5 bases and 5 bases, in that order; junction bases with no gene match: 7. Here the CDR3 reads CATSHRDRDDQPQHF. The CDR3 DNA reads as TGTGCCACCAGCCACCGGGACAGGGATGATCAGCCCCAGCATTTT.

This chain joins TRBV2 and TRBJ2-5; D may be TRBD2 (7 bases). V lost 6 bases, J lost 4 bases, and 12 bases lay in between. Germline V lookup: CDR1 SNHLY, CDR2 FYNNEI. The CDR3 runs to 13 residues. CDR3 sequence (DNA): TGTGCCAGCAGAGGGGGGGAGGGAGAGACCCAGTACTTC. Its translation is CASRGGEGETQYF.